This T cell receptor beta chain was captured by sequencing in a study of blood T cell repertoires in COVID-19. The assay was immunoSEQ multiplex PCR, and TCRdb's table has in-frame clones only and misses some. Altogether under 350,000 clones are present, around 87% being singletons, with the ten largest covering over 1%. V lost 3 bases to trimming and J lost 4 bases, with 5 bases between them. The V gene's germline CDR1 is WSHSY and CDR2 SAAADI. The CDR3 covers 12 residues. This chain connects TRBV10-2 to TRBJ2-3; no reliable D call. The material sequenced was peripheral blood. The clonotype comes from a man in his 70s with acute or convalescent COVID-19. CDR3 in DNA: TGCGCCAGCAGTGAATCCGCAGATACGCAGTATTTT. Translation: CASSESADTQYF.